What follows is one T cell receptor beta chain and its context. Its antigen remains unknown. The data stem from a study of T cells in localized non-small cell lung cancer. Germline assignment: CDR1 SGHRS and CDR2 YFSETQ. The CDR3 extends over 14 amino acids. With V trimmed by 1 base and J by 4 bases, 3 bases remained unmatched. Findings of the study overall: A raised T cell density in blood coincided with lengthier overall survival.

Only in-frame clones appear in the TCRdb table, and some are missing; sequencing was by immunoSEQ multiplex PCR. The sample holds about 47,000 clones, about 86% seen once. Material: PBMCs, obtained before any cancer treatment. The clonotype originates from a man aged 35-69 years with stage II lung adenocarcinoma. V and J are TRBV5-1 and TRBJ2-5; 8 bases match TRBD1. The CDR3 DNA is TGCGCCAGCAGCTTGAGGACAGGGTTAGAGACCCAGTACTTC. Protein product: CASSLRTGLETQYF.